This T cell receptor (beta chain) came from a study of cytomegalovirus exposure and HLA in healthy donors. The PCR made use of 60 Vbeta and 13 Jbeta primers. Method: immunoSEQ multiplex PCR; TCRdb's copy keeps in-frame clones and lacks some. The sample consists of around 110,000 clones, approximately 70% of them appearing once. Germline CDR1 is LGHNA and CDR2 is YSLEER. CDR3 length: 15 amino acids. The J segment lost 3 bases and the V segment lost 4 bases, leaving 7 bases of the junction unmatched. The chain uses TRBV4-3 and TRBJ1-2; TRBD1 aligns across 8 bases. Input material: PBMCs. The TCR originated in a woman in her twenties or thirties in good health and CMV-seronegative. CDR3 nucleotide sequence: TGCGCCAGCAGCCGGCTAATGGACAGGGACTATGGCTACACCTTC. Amino acid sequence: CASSRLMDRDYGYTF.